This T cell receptor (beta chain) was retrieved from a study of T cell responses to AZD1222 COVID-19 vaccine. Study outcomes and limitations: The sample set comprised mostly white British donors with more females, and clonal diversity was possibly underestimated. Repertoires were sampled only after the peak T cell response. Nearly half of spike-specific TCRs reportedly go after variant regions that carry no mutations.

In germline, CDR1 is DFQATT, CDR2 SNEGSKA (reference sequence). V dropped 3 bases and J dropped 3 bases, with 15 bases sitting between them. CDR3 length: 14 residues. Method: immunoSEQ multiplex PCR; TCRdb's copy keeps in-frame clones and lacks some. The repertoire holds approximately 150,000 clones, with about nine tenths as singletons. Pooled together were second doses at about 4 or about 12 weeks. This clone was observed a handful of times. What it binds is unknown. This sequence joins TRBV20-1 and TRBJ2-7; D might be TRBD1 (5 bases). Specimen: peripheral blood, collected 28 days after the second AZD1222 dose. The receptor comes from an adult who received the AZD1222 COVID-19 vaccine. The chain's CDR3 is CSASRQGRIYEQYF. Here the CDR3 DNA reads TGCAGTGCTAGTCGCCAGGGCAGGATCTACGAGCAGTACTTC.